The 29 T cell receptor beta chains listed next were all sequenced from one sample in a study of T cells in Graves' hyperthyroidism and ophthalmopathy. What was amplified from RNA transcripts were TCR beta CDR3 regions. A set of HTBI primers served as the primers for a first-round RT-PCR of the TCR CDR3. One entry per CDR3 protein results from TCRdb running MiXCR on the multiplex PCR reads. The table lists under 400,000 distinct CDR3 sequences, 12% to 15% of them singletons, with about 20% in the top ten. The material sequenced was blood. These receptors were taken from a woman aged 60-75 years with Graves' ophthalmopathy.

In this sample, this clonotype turned up many times. The J gene is TRBJ2-3, the V gene TRBV20-1; 7 nucleotides align to TRBD1. The CDR3 extends over 15 amino acids. Germline V gene data show CDR1 as DFQATT and CDR2 as SNEGSKA (reference sequence). The J segment lost 2 bases and the V segment lost 5 bases, leaving 10 bases of the junction unmatched. For the CDR3, the DNA is TGCAGTGCTGTCTGGGACAGAGCCTACACAGATACGCAGTATTTT. This sequence encodes CSAVWDRAYTDTQYF.

This clonotype was detected ten times or more. The chain uses TRBV28 and TRBJ2-7; D may match TRBD1 or TRBD2 (5 bases each). The CDR3 loop spans 13 amino acids. The germline CDR1 and CDR2 sequences are MDHEN and SYDVKM. The CDR3 bases are TGTGCTACCATAGGGGACCGCTCCTACGAGCAGTACTTC. Protein sequence: CATIGDRSYEQYF.

The chain has TRBV12-3 or TRBV12-4 and TRBJ2-1; D is unresolved. V lost 7 bases and J lost 9, with 13 bases in between. This CDR3 has 12 amino acids. The CDR3: CASTRSLVEQFF. CDR3 coding DNA: TGTGCCAGCACTCGCTCCCTGGTTGAGCAGTTCTTC.

The V and J genes are TRBV6-2 or TRBV6-3 and TRBJ2-1, with D possibly being TRBD1 (8 bases). The CDR3 covers 15 residues. V was clipped by 2 bases and J by 2 bases, with 10 bases between them. The germline CDR1 and CDR2 sequences are MNHEY and SVGEGT. The CDR3 nucleotides are TGTGCCAGCAGTTACACAGGGGGGGCCTACAATGAGCAGTTCTTC. Protein: CASSYTGGAYNEQFF.

This clonotype appeared many times. This chain connects TRBV20-1 to TRBJ2-1, with unresolved D. Trimming took off 6 bases at V and 9 bases at J, with 9 bases between the two ends. The germline V gene encodes CDR1 DFQATT and CDR2 SNEGSKA (reference sequence). The CDR3 totals 10 residues. CDR3 region: CSAPVVEQFF. The CDR3 nucleotides are TGCAGTGCGCCAGTTGTTGAGCAGTTCTTC.

The rearrangement joins TRBV6-1 to TRBJ2-7; D is undetermined. Germline CDR1 MNHNS, CDR2 SASEGT. This CDR3 comprises 13 residues. Trimming removed 7 bases at V and 7 bases at J, with 17 bases between. The CDR3 reads CASTPNGFGEQYF. The CDR3 DNA follows: TGTGCCAGCACTCCGAACGGCTTTGGAGAGCAGTACTTC.

Details on this clonotype: At one end, the junction sequence differs from germline, possibly due to a read error. This rearrangement joins TRBV6-1 to TRBJ2-1; TRBD2 matches at 7 bases. The CDR3 totals 13 residues. Germline V lookup: CDR1 MNHNS, CDR2 SASEGT. CDR3 sequence (DNA): TGTGCCAGCACTGAACTAGCGTACAATAAGCAGTTCTTC. Translation: CASTELAYNKQFF.

This clonotype was counted ten times or more. J is TRBJ1-1 and V is TRBV12-3 or TRBV12-4; D is unresolved. The CDR3 contains 15 residues. V lost 1 base and J lost 0, with 9 bases in between. The CDR3 coding sequence is TGTGCCAGCAGTTTAGGGCAGGCGATGAACACTGAAGCTTTCTTT. This codes for CASSLGQAMNTEAFF.

This clonotype came up many times. The chain recombines TRBV11-1 with TRBJ2-7, with TRBD1 matching 8 bases. CDR1 is SGHAT, CDR2 FQDESV, per germline (reference sequence). This CDR3 comprises 16 residues. Germline trimming cut 5 bases from V and 0 bases from J; bases unmatched to any gene: 9. CDR3 DNA: TGTGCCAGCAGCGCCTGGACAGGGCCTAGCTCCTACGAGCAGTACTTC. The encoded protein is CASSAWTGPSSYEQYF. The variable domain in full, completed from reference TRBV11-1 and TRBJ2-7, reads EAEVAQSPRYKITEKSQAVAFWCDPISGHATLYWYRQILGQGPELLVQFQDESVVDDSQLPKDRFSAERLKGVDSTLKIQPAELGDSAMYLCASSAWTGPSSYEQYFGPGTRLTVT.

About this clonotype itself: This may stem from a read error, because a much larger clone lies one nucleotide away. The genes are TRBV20-1 and TRBJ2-5, with D perhaps matching TRBD2 (6 bases). The germline gives CDR1 DFQATT, CDR2 SNEGSKA (reference sequence). V was pared by 5 bases and J by 5 bases, with 15 bases between. The CDR3 is made up of 13 amino acids. The CDR3 DNA reads as TGCAGTGCTGGGGCGGAGGGGTGGGAGACCCAGTACTTC. It yields the protein CSAGAEGWETQYF.

This clonotype was counted between two and nine times. This chain uses TRBV20-1 with TRBJ1-1; TRBD1 aligns across 7 bases. The CDR3 is made up of 10 amino acids. V lost 5 bases and J lost 11; bases outside the gene matches: 5. Germline assignment: CDR1 DFQATT and CDR2 SNEGSKA (reference sequence). CDR3 bases: TGCAGTGCTCTACAGGGGAGGGCTTTCTTT. As protein: CSALQGRAFF.

Ten or more counts support this clonotype. This rearrangement joins TRBV7-6 to TRBJ2-7, with D possibly matching TRBD1 (6 bases). This CDR3 has 13 residues. Per germline, CDR1 SGHVS and CDR2 FNYEAQ. The V and J ends lost 5 bases and 5 bases respectively, with 13 bases between them. This CDR3 reads CASSSRGLDEQYF. The CDR3 DNA follows: TGTGCCAGCAGCAGCAGGGGATTGGACGAGCAGTACTTC.

This clonotype was observed a few times. J is TRBJ2-7 and V is TRBV20-1; 11 nucleotides agree with TRBD2. The CDR3 extends over 14 amino acids. J gave up 7 bases and V 4 bases, and 9 bases lay outside the gene matches. Germline V gene lookup returns CDR1 DFQATT and CDR2 SNEGSKA (reference sequence). The CDR3 loop reads CSATATSGMREQYF. CDR3 DNA sequence: TGCAGTGCTACCGCGACTAGCGGGATGAGGGAGCAGTACTTC.

This clonotype showed up many times. The gene calls are TRBV7-9 and TRBJ2-1; TRBD1 matches 7 bases. There are 16 residues in the CDR3. Per germline, CDR1 SEHNR and CDR2 FQNEAQ (reference sequence). J gave up 7 bases and V 5 bases, and 14 bases lay outside the gene matches. The CDR3 nucleotides read TGTGCCAGCAGCATCGACAGGGTGCGGGTCGGTAATGAGCAGTTCTTC. Its translation: CASSIDRVRVGNEQFF.

Ten or more counts support this clonotype. The J gene is TRBJ2-3, the V gene TRBV27; 7 bases line up with TRBD2. Germline loops: CDR1 MNHEY, CDR2 SMNVEV (reference sequence). Germline trimming cut 4 bases from V and 2 bases from J; bases unmatched to any gene: 9. The CDR3 has 16 amino acids. This CDR3 reads CASSYRSGLPTDTQYF. CDR3 DNA sequence: TGTGCCAGCAGTTACCGTAGCGGGTTACCCACAGATACGCAGTATTTT.

This clonotype was detected a few times. The DNA is omitted, as the CDR3 cannot be located on it reliably, and the CDR3 follows TCRdb's listing. V usage is TRBV6-5 and J usage is TRBJ2-5; TRBD2 is the table's D call and was not checked against the DNA. The CDR3 comprises 14 residues, both ends counted. Germline V gene lookup returns CDR1 MNHEY and CDR2 SVGAGI. CDR3 in amino acids: CASILGALGETQYF.

V and J are TRBV20-1 and TRBJ1-4; D not resolved. Per the germline V gene, CDR1 is DFQATT and CDR2 is SNEGSKA (reference sequence). This CDR3 has 14 amino acids. Trimming stripped 0 bases from V and 8 bases from J, with 13 bases between. The CDR3 loop is CSARDRLSGEKLFF. The CDR3 DNA follows: TGCAGTGCTAGAGATCGGCTCAGTGGGGAAAAACTGTTTTTT.

This rearrangement joins TRBV27 to TRBJ2-2; the match to TRBD2 covers 7 bases. The length of the CDR3 is 14 residues. Germline V CDR1 and CDR2: MNHEY, SMNVEV (reference sequence). V shed 5 bases and J 5 bases; nucleotides not matched to a gene: 5. CDR3: CASSPDGRTGELFF. The DNA for the CDR3 is TGTGCCAGCAGTCCAGACGGGAGGACCGGGGAGCTGTTTTTT.

The chain carries TRBV30 and TRBJ1-1; possible D gene TRBD1, 6 bases. Germline V gene sequence: CDR1 GTSNPN, CDR2 SVGIG (reference sequence). V was pared by 4 bases and J by 3 bases, with 12 bases between. CDR3 length: 13 amino acids. The CDR3 DNA sequence: TGTGCCTGGACAGGGGATACGGACACTGAAGCTTTCTTT. It encodes CAWTGDTDTEAFF.

This clonotype was detected a few times. The rearrangement uses TRBV28 and TRBJ2-7; 11 bases match TRBD2. Germline CDR1 reads MDHEN; CDR2 reads SYDVKM. CDR3 length equals 17 residues. V dropped 7 bases and J dropped 4; count of bases not matched to a gene: 15. CDR3 region: CASNPFPETSGTYEQYF. DNA for the CDR3: TGTGCCAGCAACCCTTTCCCCGAGACTAGCGGGACATACGAGCAGTACTTC. The complete variable domain, with remaining parts taken from reference TRBV28 and TRBJ2-7, reads DVKVTQSSRYLVKRTGEKVFLECVQDMDHENMFWYRQDPGLGLRLIYFSYDVKMKEKGDIPEGYSVSREKKERFSLILESASTNQTSMYLCASNPFPETSGTYEQYFGPGTRLTVT.

This clonotype has only a few counts. This chain joins TRBV9 and TRBJ2-7; the match to TRBD2 covers 8 bases. The CDR3 has 18 residues. The V segment lost 4 bases and the J segment 3 bases; nucleotides outside the gene matches: 18. The germline V gene has CDR1 SGDLS and CDR2 YYNGEE. The CDR3 loop reads CASSPGTSITWGVYEQYF. The CDR3, as DNA: TGTGCCAGCAGCCCGGGGACTAGTATAACGTGGGGCGTCTACGAGCAGTACTTC.

V is TRBV20-1 and J is TRBJ2-3; no definite D call. The CDR3 is 13 amino acids. CDR1 and CDR2 from the germline V gene are DFQATT and SNEGSKA (reference sequence). Trimming cost V 3 bases and J 6 bases, with 13 bases left between them. The CDR3 coding sequence is TGCAGTGCTAGGACTCCCGACGGGGATACGCAGTATTTT. Amino acids: CSARTPDGDTQYF.

This clonotype has a handful of counts. V and J are TRBV3-1 and TRBJ1-4; TRBD1 agrees at 9 bases. V lost 5 bases and J lost 7; bases outside the gene matches: 8. CDR1 LGHDT and CDR2 YNNKEL come from the germline V gene (reference sequence). This CDR3 comprises 15 residues. In DNA, the CDR3 is TGTGCCAGCAGCGATCCGGGACAGGGTGTTGAAAAACTGTTTTTT. Its protein product is CASSDPGQGVEKLFF.

This clonotype appeared many times. This chain links TRBV28 with TRBJ2-1, with D unclear. The CDR3 totals 14 residues. Germline V CDR1 and CDR2: MDHEN, SYDVKM. Trimming pared 6 bases from V and 7 bases from J, leaving 16 bases between. Here the CDR3 DNA reads TGTGCCAGCAGCCGAGGCACCTCGGAGAATGAGCAGTTCTTC. Translation gives CASSRGTSENEQFF.

The CDR3 region is CASTRGRGWRNTEAFF. Here the CDR3 DNA reads TGTGCCAGCACTCGGGGCAGGGGGTGGAGGAACACTGAAGCTTTCTTT. V gene TRBV12-3 or TRBV12-4 combines with J gene TRBJ1-1; 7 nucleotides agree with TRBD1. The V gene end was trimmed by 7 bases and the J gene end by 1 base; junction bases not matched to a gene: 12. The CDR3 is 16 amino acids.

This rearrangement joins TRBV27 to TRBJ1-6, with a tentative D call TRBD1 (6 bases). Germline-derived CDR1 and CDR2 are MNHEY and SMNVEV (reference sequence). The CDR3 totals 15 residues. The germline V and J ends were trimmed by 0 bases and 5 bases, with 8 bases remaining between them. CDR3 bases: TGTGCCAGCAGTTTATCGGGGGCCCATAATTCACCCCTCCACTTT. It translates to CASSLSGAHNSPLHF.

Worth noting for this clonotype: Possible read error: a much larger clone is one base away. The chain combines TRBV28 with TRBJ2-7; TRBD2 is a possible D gene (6 bases). Germline CDR1 is MDHEN and CDR2 is SYDVKM. The CDR3 contains 14 residues. The CDR3 is CASSLGDSSPERYF. The CDR3 region has the DNA TGTGCCAGCAGTTTGGGGGACTCCTCCCCGGAGCGGTACTTC. Looking up the rest from reference TRBV28 and TRBJ2-7 gives the full variable domain: DVKVTQSSRYLVKRTGEKVFLECVQDMDHENMFWYRQDPGLGLRLIYFSYDVKMKEKGDIPEGYSVSREKKERFSLILESASTNQTSMYLCASSLGDSSPERYFGPGTRLTVT.

This clonotype was detected ten times or more. This chain joins TRBV2 and TRBJ1-5, with 10 nucleotides matching TRBD1. The trim removed 4 bases at V and 4 bases at J, leaving 10 bases unmatched. The CDR3 extends over 17 amino acids. Germline assignment: CDR1 SNHLY and CDR2 FYNNEI. This CDR3 reads CASSGETGGFSNQPQHF. CDR3 bases: TGTGCCAGCAGTGGAGAGACAGGGGGCTTTTCGAATCAGCCCCAGCATTTT.

This clonotype has ten or more counts. This sequence joins TRBV20-1 and TRBJ2-1, with TRBD2 matching over 10 bases. This CDR3 contains 15 residues. The V and J ends lost 4 bases and 9 bases, in that order; junction bases with no gene match: 12. Germline V gene data show CDR1 as DFQATT and CDR2 as SNEGSKA (reference sequence). CDR3 DNA sequence: TGCAGTGCTATTCCAGGCAGCGGGAGGGCCGGTGAGCAGTTCTTC. Its protein is CSAIPGSGRAGEQFF.